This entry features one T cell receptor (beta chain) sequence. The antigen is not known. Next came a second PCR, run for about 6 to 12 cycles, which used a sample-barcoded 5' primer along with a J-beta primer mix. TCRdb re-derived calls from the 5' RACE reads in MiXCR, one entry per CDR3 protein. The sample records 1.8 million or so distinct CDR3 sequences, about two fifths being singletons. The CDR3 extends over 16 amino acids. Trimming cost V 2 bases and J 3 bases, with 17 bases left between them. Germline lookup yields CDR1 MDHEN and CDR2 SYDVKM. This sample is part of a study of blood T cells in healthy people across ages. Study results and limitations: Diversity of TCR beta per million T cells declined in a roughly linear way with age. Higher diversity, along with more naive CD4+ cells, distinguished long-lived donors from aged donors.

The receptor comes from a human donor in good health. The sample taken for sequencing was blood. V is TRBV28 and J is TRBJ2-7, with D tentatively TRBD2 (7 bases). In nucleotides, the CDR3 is TGTGCCAGCAGTTTAAGGGGGGGGGCTTATTTCTACGAGCAGTACTTC. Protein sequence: CASSLRGGAYFYEQYF.